Below, 29 T cell receptor beta chains from the same sample are listed, as sequenced in a study of cytomegalovirus exposure and HLA in healthy donors. The PCR was carried out with 60 Vbeta primers and 13 Jbeta primers. Assay: immunoSEQ multiplex PCR; the TCRdb copy retains only in-frame clones and omits some. Among 150,000 to 200,000 clones, 60% to 80% were seen once, and the ten largest hold about 7.7%. Sequencing was carried out using PBMCs. The origin of the receptors is a woman between 40 and 50 years old in good health and CMV-seropositive.

The V and J genes are TRBV2 and TRBJ2-5, with D hard to call. CDR1 is SNHLY and CDR2 is FYNNEI in the germline V gene. This CDR3 has 12 residues. Trimming shortened V by 5 bases and J by 2 bases, and 6 bases separated the two germline ends. The CDR3 DNA is TGTGCCAGCAGTATCACACAAGAGACCCAGTACTTC. Residues: CASSITQETQYF.

The CDR3 sequence is CASSLSLAFTEAFF. The CDR3 DNA follows: TGTGCCAGCAGTTTATCGTTAGCCTTTACTGAAGCTTTCTTT. V is TRBV27 and J is TRBJ1-1; D gene unclear. With 0 bases removed from V and 5 bases from J, the gap between germline ends came to 10 bases. This CDR3 is built from 14 residues. Per the germline V gene, CDR1 is MNHEY and CDR2 is SMNVEV (reference sequence).

V is TRBV9 and J is TRBJ2-3; 10 bases match TRBD2. Per the germline V gene, CDR1 is SGDLS and CDR2 is YYNGEE. With V trimmed by 2 bases and J by 2 bases, 2 bases remained unmatched. There are 15 residues in the CDR3. The DNA of the CDR3 is TGTGCCAGCAGCGTCGGGACTAGCGCCACAGATACGCAGTATTTT. Its protein is CASSVGTSATDTQYF.

The rearrangement uses TRBV28 and TRBJ2-5; D uncertain. Trimming pared 5 bases from V and 8 bases from J, leaving 12 bases between. CDR3 size: 12 residues. Per germline, CDR1 MDHEN and CDR2 SYDVKM. The CDR3 here is CASSPLLITQYF. CDR3 coding DNA: TGTGCCAGCAGTCCGCTACTCATCACCCAGTACTTC.

The J gene is TRBJ2-3, the V gene TRBV7-2, with D tentatively TRBD1 (5 bases). V was shortened by 6 bases and J by 2 bases, with 12 bases between the two germline ends. The CDR3 runs to 14 residues. Germline V gene data show CDR1 as SGHTA and CDR2 as FQGNSA. The CDR3 loop is CASSPDRLTDTQYF. Written as DNA, the CDR3 is TGTGCCAGCAGTCCCGACAGACTCACAGATACGCAGTATTTT.

The chain joins TRBV6-6 to TRBJ1-2; D not certain. The germline gives CDR1 MNHNY, CDR2 SVGAGI (reference sequence). The ends were cut back, 4 bases at V and 5 bases at J, with 2 bases in the middle. The CDR3 has 10 amino acids. CDR3 bases: TGTGCCAGCAGTTCATATGGCTACACCTTC. Amino acids: CASSSYGYTF.

The chain employs TRBV2 and TRBJ1-5, with a possible D match to TRBD1 (5 bases). CDR3 length: 15 residues. CDR1 SNHLY and CDR2 FYNNEI come from the germline V gene. V shed 6 bases and J shed 3 bases, with 15 bases lying between them. CDR3 in amino acids: CASRRDSQFNQPQHF. In nucleotides, the CDR3 is TGTGCCAGCAGGCGGGACTCCCAGTTCAATCAGCCCCAGCATTTT.

The rearrangement uses TRBV6-5 and TRBJ2-3; a possible D gene is TRBD2 (5 bases). Germline V lookup: CDR1 MNHEY, CDR2 SVGAGI. The CDR3 is 12 amino acids. Trimming removed 5 bases from V and 11 bases from J, with 14 bases in between. The CDR3 DNA reads as TGTGCCAGCAGTCCCCCGAGCGGCCAGCAGTATTTT. Protein: CASSPPSGQQYF.

The chain links TRBV6-5 to TRBJ1-2, with 7 nucleotides matching TRBD1. Germline lookup yields CDR1 MNHEY and CDR2 SVGAGI. This CDR3 region has 14 residues. V was clipped by 6 bases and J by 4 bases; unmatched bases: 8. The CDR3 loop reads CASRPTTGSYGYTF. As DNA, the CDR3 is TGTGCCAGCAGACCTACGACAGGGAGCTATGGCTACACCTTC.

This clone has only a few counts. The rearrangement links TRBV14 to TRBJ2-2, with D possibly being TRBD2 (5 bases). V lost 0 bases, J lost 7 bases, and 9 bases lay in between. This CDR3 is 14 amino acids long. Germline V gene lookup returns CDR1 SGHDN and CDR2 FVKESK. The CDR3: CASSQDLSVGELFF. CDR3 coding DNA: TGTGCCAGCAGCCAAGATCTTAGCGTCGGGGAGCTGTTTTTT.

The chain has TRBV19 and TRBJ1-1; TRBD1 agrees at 8 bases. The junction had 3 bases not matched to a gene; V was cut back by 5 bases and J by 4 bases. The CDR3 is made up of 13 amino acids. Germline V gene data show CDR1 as LNHDA and CDR2 as SQIVND (reference sequence). The CDR3 coding sequence is TGTGCCAGTAGTCCGACAGGGGCCACTGAAGCTTTCTTT. Translated, it gives CASSPTGATEAFF.

The chain joins TRBV28 to TRBJ2-7, with D tentatively TRBD1 (6 bases). Trimming shortened V by 2 bases and J by 5 bases, and 16 bases separated the two germline ends. This CDR3 contains 15 residues. Germline V gives CDR1 MDHEN, CDR2 SYDVKM. The CDR3 loop is CASSLKGHPLNEQYF. The CDR3 DNA sequence: TGTGCCAGCAGTTTAAAGGGACACCCTCTGAACGAGCAGTACTTC.

The chain links TRBV2 to TRBJ1-6; TRBD1 is a possible D gene (6 bases). The V end was cut by 1 base, the J end by 10 bases, with 8 bases between. Germline assignment: CDR1 SNHLY and CDR2 FYNNEI. The CDR3 covers 13 residues. The CDR3 here is CASSEDRESPLHF. The CDR3 DNA reads TGTGCCAGCAGTGAAGACAGGGAATCACCCCTCCACTTT.

This clone has only one observation. The gene calls are TRBV28 and TRBJ1-6; D might be TRBD1 (6 bases). There are 14 residues in the CDR3. V was pared by 6 bases and J by 7 bases, with 13 bases between. Germline CDR1 is MDHEN and CDR2 is SYDVKM. The CDR3 coding sequence is TGTGCCAGCAGAAACAGGGTTTCCAATTCACCCCTCCACTTT. Translation gives CASRNRVSNSPLHF.

In its sample, this clone was seen once. Other DNA sequences in the sample encode the same CDR3. J is TRBJ2-3 and V is TRBV6-5; 7 bases are a match to TRBD2. This CDR3 has 16 amino acids. Per the germline V gene, CDR1 is MNHEY and CDR2 is SVGAGI. After removal of 0 bases from V and 0 bases from J, the junction contained 3 bases not matched to a gene. The CDR3 here is CASSYSGTTSTDTQYF. CDR3 in DNA: TGTGCCAGCAGTTACTCAGGGACTACTAGCACAGATACGCAGTATTTT.

The chain uses TRBV5-6 and TRBJ2-1; D is unclear. Germline V gene lookup returns CDR1 SGHDT and CDR2 YYEEEE. Deletions cut 4 bases from V and 6 bases from J, with 8 bases between. The CDR3 has 12 amino acids. CDR3 nucleotide sequence: TGTGCCAGCAGCCGTACTTTCAATGAGCAGTTCTTC. Its translation: CASSRTFNEQFF. The full variable domain, rest sourced from reference TRBV5-6 and TRBJ2-1, is DAGVTQSPTHLIKTRGQQVTLRCSPKSGHDTVSWYQQALGQGPQFIFQYYEEEERQRGNFPDRFSGHQFPNYSSELNVNALLLGDSALYLCASSRTFNEQFFGPGTRLTVL.

The chain combines TRBV6-1 with TRBJ1-1; 7 bases match TRBD1. V was pared by 1 base and J by 8 bases, with 7 bases of the junction left unmatched. Germline V CDR1 and CDR2: MNHNS, SASEGT. The CDR3 has 14 residues. The CDR3 DNA reads as TGTGCCAGCAGTGAAGTTCAGGGGGTGGGCGAAGCTTTCTTT. Its translation is CASSEVQGVGEAFF.

V is TRBV5-1 and J is TRBJ2-1, with 7 bases that match TRBD1. V lost 0 bases, J lost 6 bases, and 6 bases stayed unmatched. The CDR3 contains 15 residues. CDR1 and CDR2 from the germline V gene are SGHRS and YFSETQ. CDR3 sequence reads: CASSLGGTEVNEQFF. For the CDR3, the DNA is TGCGCCAGCAGCTTGGGAGGGACAGAGGTCAATGAGCAGTTCTTC.

The V call is TRBV4-1, the J call TRBJ1-1; 11 nucleotides align to TRBD1. Trimming removed 3 bases from V and 4 bases from J; junction bases left unmatched: 4. CDR3 size: 15 residues. Per the germline V gene, CDR1 is MGHRA and CDR2 is YSYEKL. The DNA of the CDR3 is TGCGCCAGCAGCCAGATGGGACAGGGGGGCACTGAAGCTTTCTTT. Protein product: CASSQMGQGGTEAFF.

The chain uses TRBV6-1 and TRBJ1-3; D is possibly TRBD1 (5 bases). CDR1 is MNHNS, CDR2 SASEGT, per germline. Trimming removed 0 bases from V and 4 bases from J, with 13 bases in between. CDR3 length equals 16 residues. CDR3 bases: TGTGCCAGCAGTGAAGCGCGGGGCGCGTTAGGAAACACCATATATTTT. Translation gives CASSEARGALGNTIYF.

This clone showed up just once. The chain carries TRBV1 and TRBJ2-7; TRBD2 was called by the table and not checked on the DNA. TRBV1 is given as a pseudogene. This CDR3 comprises 18 residues. In DNA, the CDR3 is TGCACCAGCAGATCCACCCCCGGGCGGCGGGACTACTCCTACGAGCAGTACTTC. Its translation: CTSRSTPGRRDYSYEQYF.

The chain is built from TRBV11-2 and TRBJ2-7, with D maybe TRBD1 (5 bases). V gave up 5 bases and J gave up 3 bases, with 8 bases separating them. Germline V gives CDR1 SGHAT, CDR2 FQNNGV. This CDR3 has 12 amino acids. The chain's CDR3 is CASSTQGYEQYF. The CDR3 DNA follows: TGTGCCAGCAGCACCCAGGGCTACGAGCAGTACTTC.

The V call is TRBV14, the J call TRBJ1-6; no definite D call. This CDR3 is built from 13 residues. V shed 9 bases and J shed 9 bases, with 15 bases lying between them. Germline assignment: CDR1 SGHDN and CDR2 FVKESK. The CDR3 is CASTQVEGSPLHF. The DNA of the CDR3 is TGTGCCAGTACACAAGTAGAGGGTTCACCCCTCCACTTT.

The gene calls are TRBV18 and TRBJ2-1; 7 positions match TRBD1. The CDR3 consists of 14 residues. CDR1 is KGHSH, CDR2 LQKENI, per germline. Unmatched junction bases numbered 8, after V lost 5 bases and J lost 7 bases. The CDR3 reads CASSADRAVNEQFF. Here the CDR3 DNA reads TGTGCCAGCTCAGCCGACAGGGCGGTAAATGAGCAGTTCTTC. Looking up the rest from reference TRBV18 and TRBJ2-1 gives the full variable domain: NAGVMQNPRHLVRRRGQEARLRCSPMKGHSHVYWYRQLPEEGLKFMVYLQKENIIDESGMPKERFSAEFPKEGPSILRIQQVVRGDSAAYFCASSADRAVNEQFFGPGTRLTVL.

The chain recombines TRBV5-1 with TRBJ2-1; 7 nucleotides align to TRBD2. This CDR3 has 15 residues. V was clipped by 4 bases and J by 9 bases; unmatched bases: 13. Germline V gene sequence: CDR1 SGHRS, CDR2 YFSETQ. This CDR3 reads CASSPNAGAPGEQFF. DNA of the CDR3: TGCGCCAGCAGCCCGAACGCGGGAGCGCCGGGTGAGCAGTTCTTC. Using reference TRBV5-1 and TRBJ2-1 for the parts outside the CDR3, the full variable domain is KAGVTQTPRYLIKTRGQQVTLSCSPISGHRSVSWYQQTPGQGLQFLFEYFSETQRNKGNFPGRFSGRQFSNSRSEMNVSTLELGDSALYLCASSPNAGAPGEQFFGPGTRLTVL.

The CDR3 bases are TGTGCCAGCAGCGTATTAGCGGGAGACGTGGATGAGCAGTTCTTC. Translating it yields CASSVLAGDVDEQFF. The chain is built from TRBV7-2 and TRBJ2-1; 9 bases fit TRBD2. From germline, CDR1 is SGHTA and CDR2 FQGNSA. The length of the CDR3 is 15 residues. V shed 5 bases and J 8 bases; nucleotides not matched to a gene: 10.

CDR3 protein: CASSLDRGANTGELFF. CDR3 in DNA: TGTGCCAGCAGCCTTGACAGGGGCGCGAACACCGGGGAGCTGTTTTTT. The chain has TRBV6-6 and TRBJ2-2; TRBD1 matches 8 bases. The length of the CDR3 is 16 residues. Germline V gene data show CDR1 as MNHNY and CDR2 as SVGAGI (reference sequence). V shed 6 bases, J shed 0 bases, and the junction held 6 bases outside the gene matches.

The V call is TRBV10-3, the J call TRBJ2-7, with TRBD1 identical over 10 bases. The junction had 2 bases not matched to a gene; V was cut back by 6 bases and J by 0 bases. CDR1 is ENHRY, CDR2 SYGVKD, per germline. CDR3 length: 14 residues. The CDR3 DNA follows: TGTGCCATCAGCGGGACAGGGGACTCCTACGAGCAGTACTTC. Amino acid sequence: CAISGTGDSYEQYF.

The V and J genes are TRBV7-8 and TRBJ2-4; TRBD1 might be the D (6 bases). Trimming removed 0 bases at V and 7 bases at J, with 16 bases between. CDR3 length: 16 residues. The germline gives CDR1 SGHVS, CDR2 FQNEAQ. CDR3 in amino acids: CASSLATGPVENIQYF. The CDR3, as DNA: TGTGCCAGCAGCTTAGCCACAGGGCCTGTGGAGAACATTCAGTACTTC. Full variable domain (missing parts from reference TRBV7-8 and TRBJ2-4): GAGVSQSPRYKVAKRGQDVALRCDPISGHVSLFWYQQALGQGPEFLTYFQNEAQLDKSGLPSDRFFAERPEGSVSTLKIQRTQQEDSAVYLCASSLATGPVENIQYFGAGTRLSVL.